This is a list of T cell receptor beta chains from one sample in a study of regulatory T cells in long-lasting Graves disease. Via MiXCR, TCRdb re-called the multiplex PCR reads, giving one row per CDR3 protein. The data contain around 510,000 distinct CDR3 sequences, around 21% of them singletons. Source: peripheral blood mononuclear cells (PBMCs), taken when the disease was refractory, from a patient treated with antithyroid drugs. These TCRs come from a female donor with Graves disease. Each CDR3 is given with its conserved first and last residue. D genes are given only for firm matches. A row's size may be missing; if present it is once, few, many or a size class.

clone_size: few; j_call: TRBJ1-4; d_call: TRBD1; v_call: TRBV29-1; cdr3_aa: CSVGGTGGRTNEKLFF; cdr3_nt: TGCAGCGTTGGCGGGACAGGGGGAAGAACTAATGAAAAACTGTTTTTT
clone_size: .; j_call: TRBJ2-2; d_call: TRBD1; v_call: TRBV12-3/TRBV12-4; cdr3_aa: CASSLAGGITTGELFF; cdr3_nt: TGTGCCAGCAGTTTAGCAGGGGGCATTACCACCGGGGAGCTGTTTTTT
clone_size: few; j_call: TRBJ1-4; d_call: .; v_call: TRBV15; cdr3_aa: CATSRDLVNEKLFF; cdr3_nt: TGTGCCACCAGCAGAGATTTGGTCAATGAAAAACTGTTTTTT
clone_size: .; j_call: TRBJ2-1; d_call: TRBD2; v_call: TRBV2; cdr3_aa: CASRLAGDYEQFF; cdr3_nt: TGTGCCAGCAGACTAGCGGGGGACTATGAGCAGTTCTTC
clone_size: few; j_call: TRBJ1-6; d_call: .; v_call: TRBV4-3; cdr3_aa: CASSDRGGLRSPLHF; cdr3_nt: TGCGCCAGCAGCGACCGCGGGGGGCTGCGCTCACCCCTCCACTTT
clone_size: many; j_call: TRBJ2-7; d_call: .; v_call: TRBV28; cdr3_aa: CASRGGGRDSYEQYF; cdr3_nt: TGTGCCAGCAGGGGGGGGGGCAGGGATTCCTACGAGCAGTACTTC
clone_size: few; j_call: TRBJ1-1; d_call: .; v_call: TRBV4-1; cdr3_aa: CASSQDGVLNTEAFF; cdr3_nt: TGCGCCAGCAGCCAAGACGGGGTCTTGAACACTGAAGCTTTCTTT
clone_size: .; j_call: TRBJ1-2; d_call: TRBD1; v_call: TRBV7-2; cdr3_aa: CASSRDRAGGYTF; cdr3_nt: TGTGCCAGCAGCCGGGACAGGGCTGGTGGCTACACCTTC
clone_size: .; j_call: TRBJ2-2; d_call: .; v_call: TRBV30; cdr3_aa: CAWPGPNTGELFF; cdr3_nt: TGTGCCTGGCCGGGCCCGAACACCGGGGAGCTGTTTTTT
clone_size: many; j_call: TRBJ2-5; d_call: .; v_call: TRBV20-1; cdr3_aa: CSARGGFRETQYF; cdr3_nt: TGCAGTGCTAGAGGGGGGTTCCGAGAGACCCAGTACTTC
clone_size: few; j_call: TRBJ1-1; d_call: .; v_call: TRBV5-1; cdr3_aa: CASSLGGRGEAFF; cdr3_nt: TGCGCCAGCAGCTTGGGAGGGAGAGGTGAAGCTTTCTTT
clone_size: many; j_call: TRBJ1-1; d_call: .; v_call: TRBV27; cdr3_aa: CASSRKFSLYTEAFF; cdr3_nt: TGTGCCAGCAGCCGTAAGTTTTCTCTGTACACTGAAGCTTTCTTT
clone_size: few; j_call: TRBJ2-2; d_call: .; v_call: TRBV29-1; cdr3_aa: CSVEDGEQPGELFF; cdr3_nt: TGCAGCGTTGAAGATGGGGAACAACCCGGGGAGCTGTTTTTT
clone_size: .; j_call: TRBJ2-2; d_call: TRBD1; v_call: TRBV28; cdr3_aa: CASRDRTGAGELFF; cdr3_nt: TGTGCCAGCCGGGACAGGACGGGTGCCGGGGAGCTGTTTTTT
clone_size: once; j_call: TRBJ2-7; d_call: .; v_call: TRBV4-1; cdr3_aa: CASSQDNWLANYEQYF; cdr3_nt: TGCGCCAGCAGCCAAGATAATTGGCTAGCCAACTACGAGCAGTACTTC
clone_size: .; j_call: TRBJ2-2; d_call: .; v_call: TRBV30; cdr3_aa: CAWSVRQRGTGELFF; cdr3_nt: TGTGCCTGGAGTGTAAGGCAGAGAGGGACCGGGGAGCTGTTTTTT
clone_size: once; j_call: TRBJ2-3; d_call: .; v_call: TRBV24-1; cdr3_aa: CATIDISTDTQYF; cdr3_nt: TGTGCCACCATTGACATAAGCACAGATACGCAGTATTTT
clone_size: few; j_call: TRBJ2-7; d_call: .; v_call: TRBV5-1; cdr3_aa: CASSLTSNTYEQYF; cdr3_nt: TGCGCCAGCAGCCTAACTAGCAACACCTACGAGCAGTACTTC
clone_size: .; j_call: TRBJ2-1; d_call: TRBD2; v_call: TRBV9; cdr3_aa: CASSEGSGTSSYNEQFF; cdr3_nt: TGTGCCAGCAGCGAGGGTAGCGGGACGAGCTCCTACAATGAGCAGTTCTTC
clone_size: once; j_call: TRBJ2-3; d_call: .; v_call: TRBV20-1; cdr3_aa: CSATLGRTDTQYF; cdr3_nt: TGCAGTGCTACTCTGGGGAGGACAGATACGCAGTATTTT
clone_size: .; j_call: TRBJ1-1; d_call: .; v_call: TRBV4-3; cdr3_aa: CASSRTSEDTEAFF; cdr3_nt: TGCGCCAGCAGCCGAACCTCTGAGGACACTGAAGCTTTCTTT
clone_size: once; j_call: TRBJ2-3; d_call: TRBD2; v_call: TRBV9; cdr3_aa: CASSVEGGSRTDTQYF; cdr3_nt: TGTGCCAGCAGCGTAGAAGGCGGGAGTAGAACAGATACGCAGTATTTT
clone_size: many; j_call: TRBJ2-7; d_call: .; v_call: TRBV11-2; cdr3_aa: CASSSGTGAFYEQYF; cdr3_nt: TGTGCCAGCAGCTCCGGGACGGGTGCCTTCTACGAGCAGTACTTC
clone_size: many; j_call: TRBJ1-5; d_call: TRBD1; v_call: TRBV6-1; cdr3_aa: CASRPTGTNQPQHF; cdr3_nt: TGTGCCAGCAGGCCGACAGGGACCAATCAGCCCCAGCATTTT
clone_size: .; j_call: TRBJ1-1; d_call: .; v_call: TRBV7-9; cdr3_aa: CASSPPAESFF; cdr3_nt: TGTGCCAGCAGCCCGCCCGCGGAAAGTTTCTTT
clone_size: few; j_call: TRBJ2-2; d_call: .; v_call: TRBV7-9; cdr3_aa: CASSLADTNTGELFF; cdr3_nt: TGTGCCAGCAGCTTGGCGGATACAAACACCGGGGAGCTGTTTTTT
clone_size: few; j_call: TRBJ2-7; d_call: TRBD1; v_call: TRBV2; cdr3_aa: CASSASRDRGEQYF; cdr3_nt: TGTGCCAGCAGTGCGTCCCGGGACAGGGGTGAGCAGTACTTC
clone_size: few; j_call: TRBJ2-5; d_call: .; v_call: TRBV20-1; cdr3_aa: CSAPPSRGLQETQYF; cdr3_nt: TGCAGTGCCCCCCCCTCGCGGGGCTTACAAGAGACCCAGTACTTC
clone_size: many; j_call: TRBJ1-2; d_call: TRBD1; v_call: TRBV9; cdr3_aa: CASSVSIGGTGDGYTF; cdr3_nt: TGTGCCAGCAGCGTAAGCATCGGCGGGACAGGGGATGGCTACACCTTC
clone_size: .; j_call: TRBJ2-1; d_call: .; v_call: TRBV2; cdr3_aa: CASSEASLGVNEQFF; cdr3_nt: TGTGCCAGCAGTGAGGCATCGTTGGGAGTGAATGAGCAGTTCTTC
clone_size: few; j_call: TRBJ2-7; d_call: .; v_call: TRBV20-1; cdr3_aa: CSARDRTVSSYEQYF; cdr3_nt: TGCAGTGCTAGAGATCGGACAGTGAGTTCCTACGAGCAGTACTTC
clone_size: many; j_call: TRBJ2-5; d_call: .; v_call: TRBV29-1; cdr3_aa: CSVEGPFQETQYF; cdr3_nt: TGCAGCGTTGAAGGTCCATTCCAAGAGACCCAGTACTTC
clone_size: .; j_call: TRBJ2-1; d_call: TRBD1; v_call: TRBV3-1; cdr3_aa: CASSQESGTGYNEQFF; cdr3_nt: TGTGCCAGCAGCCAAGAGTCAGGGACAGGTTACAATGAGCAGTTCTTC
clone_size: .; j_call: TRBJ1-2; d_call: TRBD1; v_call: TRBV20-1; cdr3_aa: CSASPSETGIGYTF; cdr3_nt: TGCAGTGCTAGTCCATCGGAGACAGGGATTGGCTACACCTTC
clone_size: .; j_call: TRBJ2-2; d_call: TRBD1; v_call: TRBV5-1; cdr3_aa: CASSFGTVSTGELFF; cdr3_nt: TGCGCCAGCAGCTTCGGGACAGTCTCCACCGGGGAGCTGTTTTTT
clone_size: .; j_call: TRBJ2-7; d_call: .; v_call: TRBV12-3/TRBV12-4; cdr3_aa: CASSLGQTLTYEQYF; cdr3_nt: TGTGCCAGCAGTTTGGGGCAAACACTGACCTACGAGCAGTACTTC
clone_size: many; j_call: TRBJ1-1; d_call: .; v_call: TRBV25-1; cdr3_aa: CASSEYPWETEAFF; cdr3_nt: TGTGCCAGCAGTGAATACCCCTGGGAGACTGAAGCTTTCTTT
clone_size: many; j_call: TRBJ2-5; d_call: TRBD1; v_call: TRBV6-5; cdr3_aa: CASSYSPQGAKVETQYF; cdr3_nt: TGTGCCAGCAGTTACTCGCCACAGGGGGCTAAGGTGGAGACCCAGTACTTC
clone_size: .; j_call: TRBJ2-1; d_call: TRBD2; v_call: TRBV12-3/TRBV12-4; cdr3_aa: CASGVAGDPEQFF; cdr3_nt: TGTGCCAGCGGGGTAGCGGGAGACCCCGAGCAGTTCTTC
clone_size: few; j_call: TRBJ1-2; d_call: TRBD1; v_call: TRBV30; cdr3_aa: CACMIGTGVRTYGYTF; cdr3_nt: TGTGCCTGTATGATAGGTACAGGGGTTCGTACCTATGGCTACACCTTC
clone_size: few; j_call: TRBJ2-4; d_call: .; v_call: TRBV25-1; cdr3_aa: CASSELDMGKGIAKNIQYF; cdr3_nt: TGTGCCAGCAGTGAATTGGATATGGGCAAAGGGATTGCCAAAAACATTCAGTACTTC
clone_size: many; j_call: TRBJ2-7; d_call: .; v_call: TRBV12-3/TRBV12-4; cdr3_aa: CASRGDWSGSSYEQYF; cdr3_nt: TGTGCCAGCAGGGGAGATTGGTCCGGGTCTTCCTACGAGCAGTACTTC